The sequence of this T cell receptor beta chain was determined in a study of cytotoxic CD8 clonotypes in ibrutinib-treated CLL. Study-wide context: Once patients had received a median approximately twelve months of treatment, range 6 to 36, response samples were obtained.

The CDR3 spans 14 residues. Germline V gene sequence: CDR1 SEHNR, CDR2 FQNEAQ (reference sequence). Between the trimmed V and J ends, which lost 2 bases and 3 bases, there was a span of 9 bases. Repertoires were generated with immunoSEQ multiplex PCR, while TCRdb's copy carries only in-frame clones and drops some. The sample contains 300,000 to 350,000 clones, about 80% of which appear only once. This sequence was found in a human donor with chronic lymphocytic leukemia. The material was PBMCs, obtained before ibrutinib treatment. The chain employs TRBV7-9 and TRBJ2-3; D not resolved. CDR3 amino acids: CASSLLGTTDTQYF. The DNA for the CDR3 is TGTGCCAGCAGCTTACTGGGTACAACAGATACGCAGTATTTT.